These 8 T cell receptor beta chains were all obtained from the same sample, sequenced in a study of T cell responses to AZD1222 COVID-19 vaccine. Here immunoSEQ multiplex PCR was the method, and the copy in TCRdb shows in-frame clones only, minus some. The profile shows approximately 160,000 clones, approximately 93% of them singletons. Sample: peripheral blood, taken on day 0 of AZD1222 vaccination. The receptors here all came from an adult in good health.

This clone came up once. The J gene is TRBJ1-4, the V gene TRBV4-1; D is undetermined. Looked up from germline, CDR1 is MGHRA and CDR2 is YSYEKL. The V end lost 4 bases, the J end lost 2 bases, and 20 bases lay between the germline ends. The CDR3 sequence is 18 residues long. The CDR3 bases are TGCGCCAGCAGCCCTTTGGGGTGGATGGAGGGCACTAATGAAAAACTGTTTTTT. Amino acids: CASSPLGWMEGTNEKLFF.

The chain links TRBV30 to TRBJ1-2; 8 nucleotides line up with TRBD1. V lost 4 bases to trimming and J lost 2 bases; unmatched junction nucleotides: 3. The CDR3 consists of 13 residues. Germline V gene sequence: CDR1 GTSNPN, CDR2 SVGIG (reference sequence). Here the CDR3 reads CAWTDRVNYGYTF. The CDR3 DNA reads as TGTGCCTGGACGGACAGGGTGAACTATGGCTACACCTTC.

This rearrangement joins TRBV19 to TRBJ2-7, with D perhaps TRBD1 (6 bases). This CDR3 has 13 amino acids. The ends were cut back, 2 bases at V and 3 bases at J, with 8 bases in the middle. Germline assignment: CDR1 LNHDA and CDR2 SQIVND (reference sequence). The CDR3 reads CASSIMTGYEQYF. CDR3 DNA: TGTGCCAGTAGTATAATGACAGGCTACGAGCAGTACTTC.

CDR3 sequence: CTSSQDANGNTIYF. In nucleotides, the CDR3 is TGCACCAGCAGCCAAGATGCAAATGGAAACACCATATATTTT. V usage is TRBV1 and J usage is TRBJ1-3. TRBV1 is tagged as a pseudogene. This CDR3 has 14 residues.

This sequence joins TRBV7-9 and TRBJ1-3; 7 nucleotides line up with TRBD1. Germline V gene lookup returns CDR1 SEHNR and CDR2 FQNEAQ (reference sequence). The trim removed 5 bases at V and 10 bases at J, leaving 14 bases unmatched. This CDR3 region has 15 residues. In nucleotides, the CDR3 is TGTGCCAGCAGCAACGACAGGGACGGATTAGTGACCATATATTTT. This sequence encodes CASSNDRDGLVTIYF.

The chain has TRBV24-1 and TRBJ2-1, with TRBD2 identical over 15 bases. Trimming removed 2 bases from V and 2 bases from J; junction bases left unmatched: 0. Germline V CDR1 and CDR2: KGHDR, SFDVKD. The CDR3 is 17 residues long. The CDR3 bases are TGTGCCACCAGTGATTGGACTAGCGGGGGGGCCTACAATGAGCAGTTCTTC. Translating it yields CATSDWTSGGAYNEQFF.

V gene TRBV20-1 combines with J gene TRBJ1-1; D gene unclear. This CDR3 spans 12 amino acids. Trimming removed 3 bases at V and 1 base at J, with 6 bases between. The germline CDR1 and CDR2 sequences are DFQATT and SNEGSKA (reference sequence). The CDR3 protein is CSASFGNTEAFF. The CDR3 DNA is TGCAGTGCTAGTTTCGGGAACACTGAAGCTTTCTTT.

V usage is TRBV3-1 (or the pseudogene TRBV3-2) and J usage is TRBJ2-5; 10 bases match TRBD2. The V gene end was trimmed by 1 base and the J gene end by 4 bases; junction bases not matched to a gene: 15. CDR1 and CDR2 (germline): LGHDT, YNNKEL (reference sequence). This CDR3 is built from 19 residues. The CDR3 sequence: CASSQGVALAGGVGETQYF. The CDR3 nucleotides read TGTGCCAGCAGCCAAGGGGTCGCTTTAGCGGGGGGCGTTGGAGAGACCCAGTACTTC.